The sequence of this T cell receptor beta chain was determined in a study of blood T cell repertoires in COVID-19. Study summary: Sample material is recorded as cDNA or gDNA derived from T cells, B-cell-depleted T cells, or PBMCs.

Trimming cost V 6 bases and J 2 bases; bases outside gene matches: 3. This CDR3 is 14 amino acids long. Germline CDR1 reads ENHRY; CDR2 reads SYGVKD. In the original workflow: Amplification from reference gene primers served as the basis for estimated nucleated cell counts. TCRdb's table, derived via immunoSEQ multiplex PCR, lists solely in-frame clones and lacks some. V, J and clone size are taken as reported in that table, and D and trimming were inferred from the DNA itself. The data contain 250,000 or so clones, approximately 84% of them singletons. This clone came up a few times. The chain couples TRBV10-3 to TRBJ2-1; 8 bases match TRBD2. Sequencing was carried out using PBMCs or T cells enriched from blood (not recorded which). This receptor was identified in a woman aged 45-59 years who had been exposed to COVID-19. CDR3 DNA: TGTGCCATCAGGAGCGGGGGAACCTACAATGAGCAGTTCTTC. Translated: CAIRSGGTYNEQFF.